These T cell receptor beta chains were read from a single sample in a study of shared clonotypes between healthy human individuals. The repertoire was sequenced with immunoSEQ multiplex PCR; TCRdb's copy has only in-frame clones and lacks some. The data show around 1.9 million clones, approximately 94% seen once. Sequenced sample: naive CD8+ T cells from PBMCs. Receptors originate from a man between 18 and 35 years old in good health. Some clones in this sample may be carry-over from other donors' samples. Each CDR3 is given with its conserved first and last residue. The D gene is left open where the match is weak. Rows may omit the clone size; those that give it use once, few, many or a size class.

clone_size j_call v_call d_call cdr3_aa cdr3_nt
NA TRBJ2-2 TRBV13 NA CASSFAGTGELFF TGTGCCAGCAGCTTTGCGGGGACCGGGGAGCTGTTTTTT
NA TRBJ2-5 TRBV28 TRBD1 CASVRPTGRTQYF TGTGCCAGCGTCCGGCCGACAGGGAGGACCCAGTACTTC
NA TRBJ2-7 TRBV19 TRBD1 CASSMRTGGNYEQYF TGTGCCAGTAGTATGAGGACAGGGGGTAACTACGAGCAGTACTTC
NA TRBJ1-4 TRBV4-2 TRBD1 CASTGTDTSNEKLFF TGTGCCAGCACAGGGACAGATACTTCTAATGAAAAACTGTTTTTT
NA TRBJ1-1 TRBV12-5 TRBD1 CASGFGTGWDTEAFF TGTGCTAGTGGTTTTGGGACAGGGTGGGACACTGAAGCTTTCTTT
NA TRBJ1-2 TRBV5-5 NA CASSLAPGDVYGYTF TGTGCCAGCAGCTTGGCTCCAGGGGACGTCTATGGCTACACCTTC
NA TRBJ2-5 TRBV7-9 TRBD1 CASSEQGYQETQYF TGTGCCAGCAGCGAACAGGGGTACCAAGAGACCCAGTACTTC
NA TRBJ1-2 TRBV6-5 NA CASSYSHRIGGYTF TGTGCCAGCAGTTACTCTCACAGGATAGGCGGCTACACCTTC
NA TRBJ2-3 TRBV11-2 NA CASSLAGWGSPTDTQYF TGTGCCAGCAGCTTAGCGGGTTGGGGCAGCCCCACAGATACGCAGTATTTT
once TRBJ1-4 TRBV11-2 NA CASSLGNRVSNEKLFF TGTGCCAGCAGCTTGGGGAACCGGGTCTCTAATGAAAAACTGTTTTTT
NA TRBJ2-7 TRBV28 NA CASSWGLLYEQYF TGTGCCAGCAGTTGGGGACTTCTCTACGAGCAGTACTTC
NA TRBJ1-4 TRBV6-6 TRBD1 CASSPSSGQAGFF TGTGCCAGCAGTCCATCGTCAGGACAGGCGGGGTTTTTT
NA TRBJ1-1 TRBV9 NA CASSVVGGRTEAFF TGTGCCAGCAGCGTAGTTGGGGGCCGCACTGAAGCTTTCTTT
NA TRBJ1-4 TRBV7-9 TRBD1 CASSLSQGDEKLFF TGTGCCAGCAGCTTAAGCCAGGGGGACGAAAAACTGTTTTTT
NA TRBJ2-1 TRBV7-9 NA CASSLARGRPYNEQFF TGTGCCAGCAGCTTAGCGAGAGGGAGGCCCTACAATGAGCAGTTCTTC
once TRBJ2-7 TRBV4-3 NA CASSQDSDRLYEQYF TGCGCCAGCAGCCAAGATTCAGACAGGCTCTACGAGCAGTACTTC
NA TRBJ2-1 TRBV29-1 NA CSVEARGPYNEQFF TGCAGCGTTGAAGCCAGGGGTCCCTACAATGAGCAGTTCTTC
NA TRBJ2-1 TRBV28 NA CASSPLAGPTYNEQFF TGTGCCAGCAGTCCTCTCGCGGGACCAACCTACAATGAGCAGTTCTTC
once TRBJ2-3 TRBV19 NA CASSLLTASTDTQYF TGTGCCAGTAGTCTCCTGACGGCTAGCACAGATACGCAGTATTTT
NA TRBJ1-1 TRBV9 TRBD1 CASSFSGTVHTEAFF TGTGCCAGCAGCTTCTCCGGGACAGTTCACACTGAAGCTTTCTTT
NA TRBJ1-1 TRBV27 TRBD1 CASCRTGCTEAFF TGTGCCAGCTGCCGGACAGGGTGCACTGAAGCTTTCTTT
NA TRBJ2-7 TRBV11-2 TRBD2 CASRETSGAYEQYF TGTGCCAGCAGGGAGACTAGCGGAGCCTACGAGCAGTACTTC
NA TRBJ2-7 TRBV5-1 NA CASSTGTGWFEQYF TGCGCCAGCAGCACCGGGACGGGCTGGTTCGAGCAGTACTTC
NA TRBJ1-1 TRBV7-6 TRBD1 CASRVGQANTEAFF TGTGCCAGCAGGGTCGGACAGGCCAACACTGAAGCTTTCTTT
NA TRBJ2-5 TRBV9 NA CASSAGPAGQETQYF TGTGCCAGCAGCGCCGGGCCGGCGGGACAAGAGACCCAGTACTTC
NA TRBJ2-2 TRBV30 TRBD2 CAWISSGANTGELFF TGTGCCTGGATAAGTAGCGGGGCGAACACCGGGGAGCTGTTTTTT
NA TRBJ2-2 TRBV7-6 TRBD1 CASSSFFIPGQGTGELFF TGTGCCAGCAGCTCTTTTTTCATACCGGGACAGGGGACCGGGGAGCTGTTTTTT
NA TRBJ2-5 TRBV6-5 NA CASSYSGTEETQYF TGTGCCAGCAGTTACTCGGGCACCGAGGAGACCCAGTACTTC
NA TRBJ2-3 TRBV4-3 NA CASSQDQGITTDTQYF TGCGCCAGCAGCCAAGATCAAGGGATCACCACAGATACGCAGTATTTT
NA TRBJ1-1 TRBV27 NA CASSLAPGRTEAFF TGTGCCAGCAGTTTAGCCCCGGGGAGGACTGAAGCTTTCTTT
NA TRBJ2-7 TRBV27 TRBD2 CASYPAGGGWTYEQYF TGTGCCAGCTACCCCGCCGGGGGGGGCTGGACGTACGAGCAGTACTTC
NA TRBJ2-7 TRBV7-2 NA CATSRISASYEQYF TGTGCCACCTCCCGAATCAGCGCGTCCTACGAGCAGTACTTC
NA TRBJ2-7 TRBV7-9 TRBD1 CASSGGGGQGRYEQYF TGTGCCAGCAGCGGCGGAGGGGGACAGGGTCGCTACGAGCAGTACTTC
NA TRBJ2-7 TRBV28 NA CASRGTGSYEQYF TGTGCCAGCCGCGGGACTGGCTCCTACGAGCAGTACTTC
once TRBJ1-1 TRBV13 NA CASSLGRRLNTEAFF TGTGCCAGCAGCTTAGGACGACGGCTGAACACTGAAGCTTTCTTT
NA TRBJ1-2 TRBV9 NA CASSVWGNYGYTF TGTGCCAGCAGCGTGTGGGGTAACTATGGCTACACCTTC
NA TRBJ2-7 TRBV7-6 NA CASSLDAGREVDYEQYF TGTGCCAGCAGCTTAGATGCGGGCAGGGAAGTGGACTACGAGCAGTACTTC
NA TRBJ2-7 TRBV6-5 NA CASSYSGRPYEQYF TGTGCCAGCAGTTACTCGGGACGACCCTACGAGCAGTACTTC
NA TRBJ2-1 TRBV19 NA CASSMVDWSPYNEQFF TGTGCCAGTAGTATGGTCGACTGGAGCCCCTACAATGAGCAGTTCTTC
NA TRBJ2-1 TRBV27 NA CASRTRDQPNEQFF TGTGCCAGCAGGACCCGGGACCAACCCAATGAGCAGTTCTTC
NA TRBJ2-7 TRBV2 TRBD1 CASSPTGGTYEQYF TGTGCCAGCAGTCCGACAGGGGGTACCTACGAGCAGTACTTC
NA TRBJ1-1 TRBV5-4 NA CASAQGTHAEAFF TGTGCCAGCGCCCAGGGGACCCACGCTGAAGCTTTCTTT
NA TRBJ2-7 TRBV27 NA CASSPAPWHEQYF TGTGCCAGCAGTCCCGCGCCTTGGCACGAGCAGTACTTC
NA TRBJ2-5 TRBV2 TRBD2 CASSGTSGRDETQYF TGTGCCAGCAGTGGGACTAGCGGGAGGGATGAGACCCAGTACTTC
NA TRBJ1-5 TRBV18 NA CASSPPSAGGGPQPQHF TGTGCCAGCTCACCACCAAGTGCGGGGGGGGGACCTCAGCCCCAGCATTTT
NA TRBJ1-2 TRBV7-2 NA CASSSPAGVWNYGYTF TGTGCCAGCAGCTCTCCCGCCGGGGTCTGGAACTATGGCTACACCTTC
NA TRBJ2-1 TRBV9 TRBD2 CASSVGGGRSYNEQFF TGTGCCAGCAGCGTAGGCGGGGGACGGAGTTACAATGAGCAGTTCTTC
NA TRBJ2-7 TRBV15 NA CATSREAGPYEQYF TGTGCCACCAGCAGAGAAGCAGGCCCCTACGAGCAGTACTTC
NA TRBJ2-1 TRBV9 NA CASNAGRNYNEQFF TGTGCCAGCAACGCGGGCCGAAACTACAATGAGCAGTTCTTC